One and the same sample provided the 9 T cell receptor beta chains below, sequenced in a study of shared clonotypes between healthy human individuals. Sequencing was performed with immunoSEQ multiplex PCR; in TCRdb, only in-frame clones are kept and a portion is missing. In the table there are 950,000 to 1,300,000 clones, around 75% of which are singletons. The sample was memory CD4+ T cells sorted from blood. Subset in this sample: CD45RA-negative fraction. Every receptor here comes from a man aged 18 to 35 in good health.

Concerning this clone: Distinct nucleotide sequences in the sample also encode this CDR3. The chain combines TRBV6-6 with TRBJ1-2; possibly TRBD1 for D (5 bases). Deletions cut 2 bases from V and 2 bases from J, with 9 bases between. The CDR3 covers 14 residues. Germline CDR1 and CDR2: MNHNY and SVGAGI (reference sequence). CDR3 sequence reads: CASSYRGGNYGYTF. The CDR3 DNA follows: TGTGCCAGCAGTTACAGGGGTGGGAACTATGGCTACACCTTC.

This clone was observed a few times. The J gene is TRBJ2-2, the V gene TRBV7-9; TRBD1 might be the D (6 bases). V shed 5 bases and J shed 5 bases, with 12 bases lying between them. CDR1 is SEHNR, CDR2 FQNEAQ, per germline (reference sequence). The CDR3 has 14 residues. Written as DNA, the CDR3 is TGTGCCAGCAGCCCGGGACAATTAACCGGGGAGCTGTTTTTT. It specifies CASSPGQLTGELFF.

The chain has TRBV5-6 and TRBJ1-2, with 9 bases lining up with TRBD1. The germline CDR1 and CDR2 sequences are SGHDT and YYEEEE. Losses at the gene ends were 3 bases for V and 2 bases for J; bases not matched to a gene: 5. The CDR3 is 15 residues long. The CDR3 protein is CASSYLQGANYGYTF. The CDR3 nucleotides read TGTGCCAGCAGCTACCTACAGGGGGCCAACTATGGCTACACCTTC.

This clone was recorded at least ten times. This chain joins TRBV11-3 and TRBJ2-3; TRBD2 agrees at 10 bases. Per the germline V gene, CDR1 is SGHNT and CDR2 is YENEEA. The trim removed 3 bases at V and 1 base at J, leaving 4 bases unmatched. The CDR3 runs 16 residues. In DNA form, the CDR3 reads TGTGCCAGCAGCTTTAGCGGGGGGCAGGGCACAGATACGCAGTATTTT. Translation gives CASSFSGGQGTDTQYF.

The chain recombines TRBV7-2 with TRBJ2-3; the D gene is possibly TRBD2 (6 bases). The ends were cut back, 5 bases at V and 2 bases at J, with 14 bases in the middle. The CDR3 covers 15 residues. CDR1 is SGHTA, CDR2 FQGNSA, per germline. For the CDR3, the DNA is TGTGCCAGCAGCGGTAGCGGCTCCCCCACAGATACGCAGTATTTT. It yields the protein CASSGSGSPTDTQYF.

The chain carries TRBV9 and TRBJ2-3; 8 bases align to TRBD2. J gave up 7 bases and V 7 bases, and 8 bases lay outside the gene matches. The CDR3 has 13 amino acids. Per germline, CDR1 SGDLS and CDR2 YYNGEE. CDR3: CASSSSGSHTQYF. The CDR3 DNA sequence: TGTGCCAGCTCCTCCAGCGGGAGCCATACGCAGTATTTT.

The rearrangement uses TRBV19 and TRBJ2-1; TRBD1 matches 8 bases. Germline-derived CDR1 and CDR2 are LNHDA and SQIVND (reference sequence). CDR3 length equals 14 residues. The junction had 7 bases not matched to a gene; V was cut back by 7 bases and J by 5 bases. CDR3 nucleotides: TGTGCCAGTATCCGGCAGGGGGCCCACAATGAGCAGTTCTTC. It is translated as CASIRQGAHNEQFF.

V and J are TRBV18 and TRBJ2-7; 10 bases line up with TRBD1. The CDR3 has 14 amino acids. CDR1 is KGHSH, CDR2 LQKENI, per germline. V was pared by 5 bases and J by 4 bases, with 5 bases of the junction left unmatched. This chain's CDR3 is CASSSGQGPYEQYF. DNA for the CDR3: TGTGCCAGCTCATCGGGACAGGGGCCGTACGAGCAGTACTTC. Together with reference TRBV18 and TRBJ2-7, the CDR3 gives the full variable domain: NAGVMQNPRHLVRRRGQEARLRCSPMKGHSHVYWYRQLPEEGLKFMVYLQKENIIDESGMPKERFSAEFPKEGPSILRIQQVVRGDSAAYFCASSSGQGPYEQYFGPGTRLTVT.

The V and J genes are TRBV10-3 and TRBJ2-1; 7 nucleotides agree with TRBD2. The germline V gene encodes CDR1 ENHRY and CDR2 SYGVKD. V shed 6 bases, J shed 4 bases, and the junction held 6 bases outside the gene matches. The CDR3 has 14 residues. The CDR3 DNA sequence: TGTGCCATCAGGAGGGAGGGCCAGTACAATGAGCAGTTCTTC. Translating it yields CAIRREGQYNEQFF.